The sequence of this TCR beta chain was determined in a study of regulatory T cells in long-lasting Graves disease. Assembly of TCR beta libraries relied on iRepertoire HTBI primers together with Arm-PCR of CDR3 regions. TCRdb used MiXCR to reprocess the multiplex PCR reads, holding one entry per CDR3 protein. The table shows 350,000 to 450,000 distinct CDR3 sequences, with over 14% occurring only once. This clonotype has a count of ten or more. Trimming left V 3 bases short and J 2 bases short, with 10 bases between. Per germline, CDR1 MDHEN and CDR2 SYDVKM. The CDR3 totals 14 residues. The sample's time point: newly diagnosed GD, antithyroid drugs for less than 3 months. After RNA was extracted from PBMCs, the TCR library was made from it. These data were likewise used in another study, on T cells in Graves' hyperthyroidism and ophthalmopathy.

The V call is TRBV28, the J call TRBJ1-2; possible D gene TRBD1, 6 bases. The receptor comes from a woman in her 40s with Graves disease. The sample consisted of peripheral blood mononuclear cells (PBMCs), taken at new diagnosis, from a patient treated with antithyroid drugs. CDR3 bases: TGTGCCAGCAGTTTCCAGGGGACCAACTATGGCTACACCTTC. It encodes CASSFQGTNYGYTF.